These 11 T cell receptor beta chains were sequenced from one sample in a study of vaccination effects on CD4 cells after COVID-19. These receptors' targets are unknown. Sequencing followed a ViraFEST assay step that expanded antigen-specific CD4+ T cells with viral peptide pools. Scientists isolated CD4+ T cells after an approximately 10-day culture period ended. A PCR test confirmed that the person had SARS-CoV-2 infection between March and December 2020. Method: immunoSEQ multiplex PCR; TCRdb's copy keeps in-frame clones and lacks some. This sample has under 35,000 clones, with approximately 72% found just once. Sequences were derived from CD4+ T cells from PBMCs cultured with a peptide pool, sampled before COVID-19 vaccination. All receptors derive from a human donor who had a prior SARS-CoV-2 infection.

The chain combines TRBV2 with TRBJ2-1; 13 nucleotides match TRBD2. The CDR3 is 17 amino acids. Losses at the gene ends were 6 bases for V and 0 bases for J; bases not matched to a gene: 5. Germline values: CDR1 SNHLY, CDR2 FYNNEI. CDR3 amino acids: CASRVRTSGSSYNEQFF. DNA of the CDR3: TGTGCCAGCAGGGTAAGGACTAGCGGGAGCTCCTACAATGAGCAGTTCTTC.

V is TRBV5-1 and J is TRBJ2-7; 9 positions match TRBD2. This CDR3 is built from 15 residues. Germline V gene data show CDR1 as SGHRS and CDR2 as YFSETQ. The V segment lost 1 base and the J segment 6 bases; nucleotides outside the gene matches: 8. Written as DNA, the CDR3 is TGCGCCAGCAGCTTGTTGGTCGGGCGGGAGGGCGAGCAGTACTTC. Its protein product is CASSLLVGREGEQYF.

The CDR3 is CASSLSGDYGGELFF. Written as DNA, the CDR3 is TGTGCCAGCAGCCTTTCCGGGGATTACGGCGGGGAGCTGTTTTTT. The V and J genes are TRBV3-1 (or the pseudogene TRBV3-2) and TRBJ2-2; D perhaps matches TRBD2 (5 bases). Trimming left V 4 bases short and J 7 bases short, with 16 bases between. The CDR3 consists of 15 residues. CDR1 is LGHDT and CDR2 is YNNKEL in the germline V gene (reference sequence).

J is TRBJ1-4 and V is TRBV5-6, with unresolved D. The CDR3 length is 15 residues. Germline V lookup: CDR1 SGHDT, CDR2 YYEEEE. V lost 4 bases and J 5 bases, leaving 15 bases between the germline ends. CDR3 DNA sequence: TGTGCCAGCAGCCCTGGCGGGGTGCAGAATGAAAAACTGTTTTTT. It translates to CASSPGGVQNEKLFF.

V and J are TRBV6-4 and TRBJ1-1; D unclear. The germline V gene encodes CDR1 MRHNA and CDR2 SNTAGT. Trimming left V 5 bases short and J 2 bases short, with 9 bases between. There are 13 residues in the CDR3. CDR3: CASSTQLNTEAFF. Written as DNA, the CDR3 is TGTGCCAGCAGTACACAGTTAAACACTGAAGCTTTCTTT.

The chain employs TRBV2 and TRBJ1-4; 7 bases align to TRBD1. This CDR3 has 13 amino acids. V shed 9 bases and J 6 bases; nucleotides not matched to a gene: 7. The germline gives CDR1 SNHLY, CDR2 FYNNEI. This CDR3 is CASRTGVDEKLFF. Here the CDR3 DNA reads TGTGCCAGTAGGACAGGAGTAGATGAAAAACTGTTTTTT. Together with reference TRBV2 and TRBJ1-4, the CDR3 gives the full variable domain: EPEVTQTPSHQVTQMGQEVILRCVPISNHLYFYWYRQILGQKVEFLVSFYNNEISEKSEIFDDQFSVERPDGSNFTLKIRSTKLEDSAMYFCASRTGVDEKLFFGSGTQLSVL.

This chain connects TRBV7-8 to TRBJ2-3, with 8 bases identical to TRBD2. Trimming removed 5 bases from V and 8 bases from J; junction bases left unmatched: 9. The V gene's germline CDR1 is SGHVS and CDR2 FQNEAQ. This CDR3 has 14 residues. The CDR3, as DNA: TGTGCCAGCAGCACCAAGCGGGAGTTAGGTACGCAGTATTTT. Protein product: CASSTKRELGTQYF.

In this sample, this clone turned up once. The CDR3 DNA is TGTGCCAGCGGAGGGGGCAACTACGAGCAGTACTTC. Translating gives CASGGGNYEQYF. The gene calls are TRBV7-2 and TRBJ2-7, with D maybe TRBD1 (7 bases). The CDR3 extends over 12 amino acids. With 8 bases removed from V and 3 bases from J, the gap between germline ends came to 11 bases. Germline CDR1 SGHTA, CDR2 FQGNSA.

The chain employs TRBV5-1 and TRBJ2-6; D is perhaps TRBD1 (6 bases). The V and J ends lost 4 bases and 2 bases respectively, with 10 bases between them. This CDR3 contains 15 residues. In germline, CDR1 is SGHRS, CDR2 YFSETQ. CDR3 region: CASSASGAGANVLTF. CDR3 nucleotides: TGCGCCAGCAGCGCCTCAGGGGCTGGGGCCAACGTCCTGACTTTC.

The rearrangement joins TRBV18 to TRBJ1-5; 9 nucleotides line up with TRBD1. The germline CDR1 and CDR2 sequences are KGHSH and LQKENI. The CDR3 has 15 residues. Losses at the gene ends were 3 bases for V and 9 bases for J; bases not matched to a gene: 9. The CDR3 nucleotides are TGTGCCAGCTCACCCCCGGACAGGGGAGATGGGCCCCAGCATTTT. This sequence encodes CASSPPDRGDGPQHF.

The chain carries TRBV15 and TRBJ1-5; the D is unclear. Trimming took off 1 base at V and 2 bases at J, with 9 bases between the two ends. Germline loops: CDR1 LNHNV, CDR2 YYDKDF (reference sequence). This CDR3 spans 15 amino acids. As DNA, the CDR3 is TGTGCCACCAGCAGAGGTACCGGGGGCAATCAGCCCCAGCATTTT. As protein: CATSRGTGGNQPQHF.